This is a list of T cell receptor beta chains from one sample in a study of cytomegalovirus exposure and HLA in healthy donors. Generated by immunoSEQ multiplex PCR, the TCRdb table keeps only in-frame clones and is missing some. The sample yields roughly 140,000 clones, of which the top ten take up roughly 2.7%. The specimen sequenced was PBMCs. Receptors originate from a man aged 40-55 years in good health and CMV-seronegative. Each CDR3 is given with its conserved first and last residue. Fields, in order: V gene, J gene, CDR3 length, D gene, CDR3 protein, CDR3 DNA. A D gene is named only where the DNA matches it firmly.

TRBV18	TRBJ1-4	14	-	CASSPIYPYEKLFF	TGTGCCAGCTCACCAATATATCCGTATGAAAAACTGTTTTTT
TRBV5-6	TRBJ2-3	13	-	CASSLGGLDTQYF	TGTGCCAGCAGCTTGGGAGGGTTAGATACGCAGTATTTT
TRBV12-5	TRBJ1-6	13	TRBD1	CASGWGQDRALHF	TGTGCTAGTGGTTGGGGACAGGATCGGGCCCTCCACTTT
TRBV28	TRBJ1-6	14	-	CASSLDSSFSPLHF	TGTGCCAGCAGTTTAGACAGTTCCTTTTCACCCCTCCACTTT
TRBV5-1	TRBJ1-3	13	-	CASSPDTEDTIYF	TGCGCCAGCAGCCCCGACACGGAGGACACCATATATTTT
TRBV29-1	TRBJ1-3	14	-	CSVVVDRGGNTIYF	TGCAGCGTTGTGGTGGATCGCGGGGGAAACACCATATATTTT
TRBV6-1	TRBJ1-5	14	-	CASSEEGENQPQHF	TGTGCCAGCAGTGAAGAGGGGGAGAATCAGCCCCAGCATTTT
TRBV10-3	TRBJ2-7	15	TRBD1	CAISSSRTGDYEQYF	TGTGCCATCAGTTCCAGTCGGACAGGGGACTACGAGCAGTACTTC
TRBV5-4	TRBJ1-3	16	-	CASSLMGRQAGNTIYF	TGTGCCAGCAGCTTGATGGGCAGGCAGGCTGGAAACACCATATATTTT
TRBV9	TRBJ2-3	16	TRBD2	CASSVGLAVYTDTQYF	TGTGCCAGCAGCGTCGGGCTAGCGGTCTACACAGATACGCAGTATTTT
TRBV28	TRBJ2-2	20	TRBD1	CASSASINEGAPKVIGELFF	TGTGCCAGCAGTGCATCAATAAACGAGGGGGCGCCGAAGGTCATCGGGGAGCTGTTTTTT
TRBV15	TRBJ2-7	11	-	CATSRYGEQYF	TGTGCCACCAGCCGCTACGGCGAGCAGTACTTC
TRBV2	TRBJ1-1	14	-	CASSGQSMNTEAFF	TGTGCCAGCAGCGGACAATCCATGAACACTGAAGCTTTCTTT
TRBV2	TRBJ2-7	14	-	CASSEFRSSYEQYF	TGTGCCAGCAGTGAGTTTAGGAGCTCCTACGAGCAGTACTTC
TRBV7-2	TRBJ1-1	15	-	CASSDPRGRATEAFF	TGTGCCAGCAGCGATCCCCGAGGCAGGGCCACTGAAGCTTTCTTT
TRBV5-4	TRBJ1-1	16	TRBD1	CASSSQDRAPNTEAFF	TGTGCCAGCAGCTCGCAAGACAGGGCCCCGAACACTGAAGCTTTCTTT
TRBV9	TRBJ2-1	15	-	CASSVGANPHNEQFF	TGTGCCAGCAGCGTAGGGGCTAACCCCCACAATGAGCAGTTCTTC
TRBV5-1	TRBJ2-2	17	TRBD2	CASSSGLAGGPTGELFF	TGCGCCAGCAGCTCCGGGCTAGCGGGGGGGCCCACCGGGGAGCTGTTTTTT
TRBV7-9	TRBJ1-2	14	-	CASSLGEVTGGYTF	TGTGCCAGCAGCTTAGGGGAGGTGACTGGAGGCTACACCTTC
TRBV7-2	TRBJ2-1	18	-	CASSYIFGTREAYNEQFF	TGTGCCAGCAGCTACATATTCGGGACAAGGGAAGCCTACAATGAGCAGTTCTTC
TRBV7-9	TRBJ2-7	14	TRBD1	CASSWGQGSYEQYF	TGTGCCAGCAGCTGGGGACAGGGGTCCTACGAGCAGTACTTC
TRBV6-4	TRBJ2-3	19	TRBD2	CASSPGLAGGPGYTDTQYF	TGTGCCAGCAGCCCCGGACTAGCGGGGGGGCCGGGGTACACAGATACGCAGTATTTT
TRBV10-3	TRBJ2-3	12	-	CAINTGPDTQYF	TGTGCCATCAATACAGGACCGGATACGCAGTATTTT
TRBV19	TRBJ2-1	15	TRBD2	CASKRRGETYNEQFF	TGTGCCAGTAAAAGGCGGGGGGAGACCTACAATGAGCAGTTCTTC
TRBV7-8	TRBJ2-7	15	-	CASSSIRGLVREQYF	TGTGCCAGCAGCTCAATAAGGGGCCTAGTTCGAGAGCAGTACTTC
TRBV5-6	TRBJ1-5	14	-	CASSLGGQRQPQHF	TGTGCCAGCAGCTTGGGGGGACAAAGGCAGCCCCAGCATTTT
TRBV7-4	TRBJ2-1	20	TRBD2	CASSLVPTSGGARSYNEQFF	TGTGCCAGCAGCTTAGTTCCCACTAGCGGGGGGGCTCGATCCTACAATGAGCAGTTCTTC
TRBV10-1	TRBJ2-6	16	TRBD2	CARHLRGGSGANVLTF	TGCGCCAGGCACTTACGGGGGGGCTCTGGGGCCAACGTCCTGACTTTC
TRBV29-1	TRBJ2-7	13	-	CSVPPPGSYEQYF	TGCAGCGTCCCCCCCCCGGGCTCCTACGAGCAGTACTTC